The clone carrying this TCR beta chain was found a few times. CDR1 is PRHDT, CDR2 FYEKMQ, per germline (reference sequence). The V and J ends lost 6 bases and 2 bases respectively, with 16 bases between them. The CDR3 sequence is 15 residues long. The data are from a study of cytomegalovirus exposure and HLA in healthy donors. Primers: 60 Vbeta forward and 13 Jbeta reverse. Profiling relied on immunoSEQ multiplex PCR, and the TCRdb table lists in-frame clones only, not all of them. The profile shows 97,000 or so clones, less than 10% of them singletons. V and J are TRBV13 and TRBJ1-1, with TRBD1 as a possible D gene (5 bases). This TCR came from a man in his fifties or sixties in good health and CMV-seropositive. Material for sequencing was PBMCs. The CDR3 is CASRDGGLGNTEAFF. CDR3 DNA: TGTGCCAGCAGGGACGGGGGGTTGGGCAACACTGAAGCTTTCTTT.